Listed below are T cell receptor beta chains from one sample, sequenced in a study of cytomegalovirus exposure and HLA in healthy donors. Assay used: immunoSEQ multiplex PCR; TCRdb lists only in-frame clones, some missing. The data contain 160,000 or so clones, 60% to 80% of them singletons. The sequenced material came from PBMCs. All receptors derive from a man aged 60-69 years in good health and CMV-seronegative. Each CDR3 is given with its conserved first and last residue.

v_gene: TRBV7-9; j_gene: TRBJ1-2; CDR3aa: CASSPFAGEKGYTF
v_gene: TRBV10-1; j_gene: TRBJ2-7; CDR3aa: CASSEQRQGPLDEQYF
v_gene: TRBV6-5; j_gene: TRBJ2-1; CDR3aa: CASSYSGQSSYNEQFF
v_gene: TRBV5-6; j_gene: TRBJ2-7; CDR3aa: CASSLAGHGTGSFEQYF
v_gene: TRBV7-9; j_gene: TRBJ1-1; CDR3aa: CASSPTGQVNTEAFF
v_gene: TRBV2; j_gene: TRBJ2-7; CDR3aa: CASSERTSAPPEQYF
v_gene: TRBV6-1; j_gene: TRBJ1-1; CDR3aa: CASSTGGLGTEAFF
v_gene: TRBV9; j_gene: TRBJ2-7; CDR3aa: CASSVGTSGLYEQYF
v_gene: TRBV5-1; j_gene: TRBJ1-6; CDR3aa: CASSQGTGLYNSPLHF
v_gene: TRBV29-1; j_gene: TRBJ2-3; CDR3aa: CSVDGTGVTDTQYF
v_gene: TRBV11-3; j_gene: TRBJ2-5; CDR3aa: CASSAGAAQETQYF
v_gene: TRBV10-1; j_gene: TRBJ2-7; CDR3aa: CATPPTRSGSYEQYF
v_gene: TRBV6-5; j_gene: TRBJ2-5; CDR3aa: CASSVGGEETQYF
v_gene: TRBV10-3; j_gene: TRBJ1-1; CDR3aa: CAISEPRDRVTEAFF
v_gene: TRBV18; j_gene: TRBJ2-7; CDR3aa: CASSPAGGGGGIYEQYF
v_gene: TRBV7-8; j_gene: TRBJ2-1; CDR3aa: CASSVRDRVIYNEQFF
v_gene: TRBV27; j_gene: TRBJ2-7; CDR3aa: CASLEKAGATYEQYF
v_gene: TRBV5-4; j_gene: TRBJ2-5; CDR3aa: CASSLDPAGGGGETQYF
v_gene: TRBV11-2; j_gene: TRBJ1-3; CDR3aa: CASSAGQGITGNTIYF
v_gene: TRBV6-6; j_gene: TRBJ2-7; CDR3aa: CASQLAGASYEQYF
v_gene: TRBV19; j_gene: TRBJ1-5; CDR3aa: CASSDRGDQPQHF
v_gene: TRBV7-2; j_gene: TRBJ2-5; CDR3aa: CASSLAGGPGETQYF
v_gene: TRBV11-2; j_gene: TRBJ2-1; CDR3aa: CASSKTDNEQFF
v_gene: TRBV2; j_gene: TRBJ1-1; CDR3aa: CASNYDRNTEAFF
v_gene: TRBV7-6; j_gene: TRBJ2-7; CDR3aa: CASSLSLVSRQQYF
v_gene: TRBV18; j_gene: TRBJ2-7; CDR3aa: CASSPLGGSSYEQYF
v_gene: TRBV5-1; j_gene: TRBJ2-5; CDR3aa: CASRFLPSGGRETQYF
v_gene: TRBV29-1; j_gene: TRBJ2-5; CDR3aa: CSVAPGLALQETQYF
v_gene: TRBV6-5; j_gene: TRBJ2-7; CDR3aa: CASSYTESSYEQYF
v_gene: TRBV2; j_gene: TRBJ2-7; CDR3aa: CASRIRQGNYEQYF
v_gene: TRBV27; j_gene: TRBJ2-3; CDR3aa: CASSYGTSGRTAQYF
v_gene: TRBV2; j_gene: TRBJ1-1; CDR3aa: CASKGTAEAFF
v_gene: TRBV5-6; j_gene: TRBJ2-2; CDR3aa: CASSLTGDTNTGELFF
v_gene: TRBV4-3; j_gene: TRBJ2-3; CDR3aa: CASSQTGKQNTQYF
v_gene: TRBV15; j_gene: TRBJ1-2; CDR3aa: CATSRGGGENYGYPF
v_gene: TRBV18; j_gene: TRBJ2-7; CDR3aa: CASSPGGRAVSEQYF
v_gene: TRBV7-9; j_gene: TRBJ2-5; CDR3aa: CASSLARTDKETQYF